Below are 18 T cell receptor beta chains sequenced from a single sample in a study of T cells in Graves' hyperthyroidism and ophthalmopathy. RNA transcripts yielded amplified TCR beta CDR3 regions. A set of HTBI primers served as the primers for a first-round RT-PCR of the TCR CDR3. TCRdb fed the multiplex PCR reads into MiXCR, producing one record per CDR3 protein. Of around 420,000 distinct CDR3 sequences in the sample, around 16% are singletons; the top ten hold 13% to 15%. Sample: blood. These receptors came from a woman aged 18-30 years with Graves' hyperthyroidism.

This sequence joins TRBV5-1 and TRBJ2-7; D unresolved. CDR3 length: 13 residues. CDR1 and CDR2 from the germline V gene are SGHRS and YFSETQ. Trimming removed 9 bases at V and 0 bases at J, with 13 bases between. CDR3 sequence (DNA): TGCGCCACCAGATCGTTGTACTCCTACGAGCAGTACTTC. It specifies CATRSLYSYEQYF.

This clonotype has just a few counts. The rearrangement joins TRBV12-3 or TRBV12-4 to TRBJ1-2, with no clear D. V was cut by 5 bases and J by 4 bases, with 14 bases left in between. The CDR3 is 14 amino acids. The CDR3 protein is CASSPSGQSYGYTF. The CDR3 bases are TGTGCCAGCAGTCCCTCTGGGCAGAGCTATGGCTACACCTTC.

Ten or more counts support this clonotype. The chain recombines TRBV6-5 with TRBJ1-4; 11 bases line up with TRBD1. Trimming cost V 0 bases and J 6 bases; bases outside gene matches: 3. The CDR3 consists of 16 residues. Per the germline V gene, CDR1 is MNHEY and CDR2 is SVGAGI. The CDR3 nucleotides are TGTGCCAGCAGTTACTCAGGGACAGGGGGGGATGAAAAACTGTTTTTT. It encodes CASSYSGTGGDEKLFF.

A word on this clonotype: Since a much larger clone is just one base distant, this may be a read error. The V call is TRBV20-1, the J call TRBJ2-1, with TRBD2 matching 10 bases. The CDR3 has 14 amino acids. Germline loops: CDR1 DFQATT, CDR2 SNEGSKA (reference sequence). The CDR3 spells CGASILAGNNEQFF. As DNA, the CDR3 is TGCGGTGCTAGCATACTAGCGGGGAACAATGAGCAGTTCTTC.

V and J are TRBV25-1 and TRBJ2-6; D is undetermined. This CDR3 region has 13 residues. V was pared by 11 bases and J by 0 bases, with 8 bases between. The germline CDR1 and CDR2 sequences are MGHDK and SYGVNS. This CDR3 reads CAARNSGANVLTF. The DNA of the CDR3 is TGTGCCGCTAGAAACTCTGGGGCCAACGTCCTGACTTTC. Filled out from reference TRBV25-1 and TRBJ2-6, the complete variable domain reads EADIYQTPRYLVIGTGKKITLECSQTMGHDKMYWYQQDPGMELHLIHYSYGVNSTEKGDLSSESTVSRIRTEHFPLTLESARPSHTSQYLCAARNSGANVLTFGAGSRLTVL.

This clonotype was seen many times. The chain uses TRBV20-1 and TRBJ2-3; 7 bases align to TRBD1. After removal of 0 bases from V and 2 bases from J, the junction contained 8 bases not matched to a gene. This CDR3 contains 16 residues. Germline CDR1 and CDR2: DFQATT and SNEGSKA (reference sequence). The CDR3 loop is CSARDRVQGFTDTQYF. CDR3 sequence (DNA): TGCAGTGCTAGAGATCGGGTACAGGGGTTCACAGATACGCAGTATTTT.

The table lists this clonotype with many counts. The rearrangement links TRBV27 to TRBJ2-7, with 9 bases that match TRBD2. Unmatched junction bases numbered 11, after V lost 5 bases and J lost 0 bases. This CDR3 region has 17 residues. Germline-derived CDR1 and CDR2 are MNHEY and SMNVEV (reference sequence). CDR3 sequence: CASSPLSGGLSSYEQYF. The CDR3 DNA follows: TGTGCCAGCAGTCCATTAAGCGGGGGGCTGAGCTCCTACGAGCAGTACTTC.

This clonotype was recorded a few times. The rearrangement links TRBV29-1 to TRBJ1-1; 9 bases map to TRBD1. CDR3 length equals 15 residues. The ends lost 4 bases at V and 1 base at J; junction bases unmatched: 7. Looked up from germline, CDR1 is SQVTM and CDR2 is ANQGSEA. In DNA, the CDR3 is TGCAGCGTTGTAGACAGGGGGGGATCGAACACTGAAGCTTTCTTT. Residues: CSVVDRGGSNTEAFF. Filled out from reference TRBV29-1 and TRBJ1-1, the complete variable domain reads SAVISQKPSRDICQRGTSLTIQCQVDSQVTMMFWYRQQPGQSLTLIATANQGSEATYESGFVIDKFPISRPNLTFSTLTVSNMSPEDSSIYLCSVVDRGGSNTEAFFGQGTRLTVV.

In this sample, this clonotype turned up many times. The chain joins TRBV7-2 to TRBJ2-1; TRBD1 matches 7 bases. The germline CDR1 and CDR2 sequences are SGHTA and FQGNSA. This CDR3 is 14 amino acids long. Unmatched junction bases numbered 3, after V lost 1 base and J lost 6 bases. This CDR3 is CASSLVQGVNEQFF. CDR3 DNA: TGTGCCAGCAGCTTAGTTCAGGGGGTCAATGAGCAGTTCTTC.

This clonotype was detected ten times or more. This chain uses TRBV11-2 with TRBJ1-5; no clear D. The CDR3 runs 14 residues. In germline, CDR1 is SGHAT, CDR2 FQNNGV. V shed 5 bases and J shed 3 bases, with 11 bases lying between them. In DNA form, the CDR3 reads TGTGCCAGCAGCCCGGAGGGATACAATCAGCCCCAGCATTTT. It specifies CASSPEGYNQPQHF.

Concerning this clonotype: A much larger clone differs by one base, so this may be a read error. The genes are TRBV2 and TRBJ1-5; D is perhaps TRBD1 (6 bases). Germline assignment: CDR1 SNHLY and CDR2 FYNNEI. V was shortened by 4 bases and J by 6 bases, with 13 bases between the two germline ends. The CDR3 covers 14 residues. Written as DNA, the CDR3 is TGTGCCAGCAGTGGCGGGACAAGGCGTCAGCCCCAGCATTTT. Translated: CASSGGTRRQPQHF. The full variable domain, in which reference TRBV2 and TRBJ1-5 provide the parts outside the CDR3, is EPEVTQTPSHQVTQMGQEVILRCVPISNHLYFYWYRQILGQKVEFLVSFYNNEISEKSEIFDDQFSVERPDGSNFTLKIRSTKLEDSAMYFCASSGGTRRQPQHFGDGTRLSIL.

This clonotype was seen only a few times. The CDR3 region is CASSVGTVSELFF. Here the CDR3 DNA reads TGTGCCAGCAGCGTAGGGACAGTGAGTGAGCTGTTTTTT. V is TRBV9 and J is TRBJ2-2; D possibly corresponds to TRBD1 (6 bases). The germline V gene encodes CDR1 SGDLS and CDR2 YYNGEE. This CDR3 has 13 residues. The V end was cut by 0 bases, the J end by 11 bases, with 11 bases between.

This clonotype was seen many times. This rearrangement joins TRBV2 to TRBJ2-1, with D perhaps TRBD1 (5 bases). Trimming removed 4 bases at V and 1 base at J, with 17 bases between. Per the germline V gene, CDR1 is SNHLY and CDR2 is FYNNEI. The CDR3 loop spans 17 amino acids. For the CDR3, the DNA is TGTGCCAGCAGTGCGCGATTGACAGACCTGTCCTACAATGAGCAGTTCTTC. It is translated as CASSARLTDLSYNEQFF.

This clonotype was recorded many times. The chain carries TRBV28 and TRBJ2-7; TRBD1 is a possible D gene (6 bases). The germline V and J ends were trimmed by 5 bases and 7 bases, with 18 bases remaining between them. Germline V lookup: CDR1 MDHEN, CDR2 SYDVKM. The CDR3 is made up of 14 amino acids. CDR3 DNA sequence: TGTGCCAGCAGTGTCCCGGGACAAGCCTTTGAGCAGTACTTC. Amino acid sequence: CASSVPGQAFEQYF.

Ten or more counts support this clonotype. The chain links TRBV28 to TRBJ2-3, with D perhaps matching TRBD2 (6 bases). Germline V gene sequence: CDR1 MDHEN, CDR2 SYDVKM. V lost 3 bases and J lost 6, with 16 bases in between. CDR3 size: 15 residues. This CDR3 reads CASSLEGSRRDTQYF. CDR3 in DNA: TGTGCCAGCAGTTTGGAGGGGTCAAGGAGGGATACGCAGTATTTT.

This clonotype was counted ten times or more. V gene TRBV6-2 or TRBV6-3 combines with J gene TRBJ1-1; D is unclear. This CDR3 has 14 residues. V was shortened by 1 base and J by 4 bases, with 10 bases between the two germline ends. Germline V gene sequence: CDR1 MNHEY, CDR2 SVGEGT. CDR3 protein: CASSYFLSGTEAFF. CDR3 in DNA: TGTGCCAGCAGTTACTTCCTGTCGGGCACTGAAGCTTTCTTT.

The CDR3 sequence: CASSQGYTGELFF. CDR3 nucleotides: TGCGCCAGCAGCCAGGGTTACACCGGGGAGCTGTTTTTT. The chain uses TRBV4-1 and TRBJ2-2, with D unresolved. The germline V gene encodes CDR1 MGHRA and CDR2 YSYEKL. There are 13 residues in the CDR3. The germline V and J ends were trimmed by 3 bases and 3 bases, with 5 bases remaining between them.

This clonotype was counted many times. V gene TRBV9 combines with J gene TRBJ2-1, with 9 bases lining up with TRBD2. This CDR3 has 16 amino acids. The V segment lost 0 bases and the J segment 6 bases; nucleotides outside the gene matches: 7. The germline CDR1 and CDR2 sequences are SGDLS and YYNGEE. The CDR3 DNA is TGTGCCAGCAGCGTAGGGCTAGCGGGATTCTTCAATGAGCAGTTCTTC. Translated, it gives CASSVGLAGFFNEQFF.